This T cell receptor beta chain was documented in a study of blood T cell repertoires in COVID-19. Assay: immunoSEQ multiplex PCR; the TCRdb copy retains only in-frame clones and omits some. The sample contains more than 200,000 clones, around 89% of which appear only once. This CDR3 is built from 13 residues. The junction had 5 bases not matched to a gene; V was cut back by 3 bases and J by 3 bases. CDR1 and CDR2 (germline): GTSNPN, SVGIG (reference sequence). Recruits, aged about 18 to 95 years, lived in approximately 26 US areas. Allocation to cohorts depended on clinical history reported by the participants. Two negative PCRs, clearance, or symptom resolution were required of recovered Cohort 3 donors.

This clonotype was sampled from a woman in her 30s who had recovered from COVID-19. Sequencing input: PBMCs or T cells enriched from blood (not recorded which). This chain links TRBV30 with TRBJ2-7; 7 bases are a match to TRBD1. The CDR3 is CAWRHRGNYEQYF. The DNA for the CDR3 is TGTGCCTGGAGGCACAGGGGTAACTACGAGCAGTACTTC.